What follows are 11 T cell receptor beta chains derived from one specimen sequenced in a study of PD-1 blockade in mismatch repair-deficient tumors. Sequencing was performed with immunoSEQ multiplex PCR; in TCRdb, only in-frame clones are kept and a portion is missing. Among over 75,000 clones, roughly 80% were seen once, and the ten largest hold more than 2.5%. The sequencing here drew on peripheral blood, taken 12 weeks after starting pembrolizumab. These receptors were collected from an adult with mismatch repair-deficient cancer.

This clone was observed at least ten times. In nucleotides, the CDR3 is TGTGCCTGGAGGAGGGAGCCCATGGGCTCTGGGGCCAACGTCCTGACTTTC. Protein: CAWRREPMGSGANVLTF. The genes are TRBV30 and TRBJ2-6, with D tentatively TRBD2 (5 bases). The CDR3 has 17 residues. Trimming took 3 bases from V and 0 from J, leaving 15 bases between them. Germline V gene lookup returns CDR1 GTSNPN and CDR2 SVGIG (reference sequence). Variable domain in full (rest from reference TRBV30 and TRBJ2-6): SQTIHQWPATLVQPVGSPLSLECTVEGTSNPNLYWYRQAAGRGLQLLFYSVGIGQISSEVPQNLSASRPQDRQFILSSKKLLLSDSGFYLCAWRREPMGSGANVLTFGAGSRLTVL.

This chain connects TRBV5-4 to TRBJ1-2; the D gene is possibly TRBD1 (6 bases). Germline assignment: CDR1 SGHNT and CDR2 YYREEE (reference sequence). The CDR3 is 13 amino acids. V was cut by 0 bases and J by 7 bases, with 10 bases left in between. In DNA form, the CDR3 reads TGTGCCAGCAGCTTGGGCAGGGGAGGTGGCTACACCTTC. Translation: CASSLGRGGGYTF.

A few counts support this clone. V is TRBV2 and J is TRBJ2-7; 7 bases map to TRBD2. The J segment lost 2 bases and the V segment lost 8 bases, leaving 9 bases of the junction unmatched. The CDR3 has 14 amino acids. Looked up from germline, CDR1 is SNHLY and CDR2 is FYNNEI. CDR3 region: CASPPSGATYEQYF. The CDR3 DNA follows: TGTGCCAGCCCTCCTAGCGGAGCAACCTACGAGCAGTACTTC.

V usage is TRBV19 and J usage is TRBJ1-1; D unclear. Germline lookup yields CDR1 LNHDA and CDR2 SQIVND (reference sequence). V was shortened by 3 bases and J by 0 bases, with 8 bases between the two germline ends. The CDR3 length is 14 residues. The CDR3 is CASSMRVVNTEAFF. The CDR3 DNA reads TGTGCCAGTAGTATGAGGGTGGTGAACACTGAAGCTTTCTTT.

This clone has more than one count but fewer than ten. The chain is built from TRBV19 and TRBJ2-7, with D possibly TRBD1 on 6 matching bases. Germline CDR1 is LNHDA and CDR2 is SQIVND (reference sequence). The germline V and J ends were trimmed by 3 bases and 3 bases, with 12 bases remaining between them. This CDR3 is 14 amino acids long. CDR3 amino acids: CASSITGSGYEQYF. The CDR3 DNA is TGTGCCAGTAGTATCACAGGGTCCGGCTACGAGCAGTACTTC.

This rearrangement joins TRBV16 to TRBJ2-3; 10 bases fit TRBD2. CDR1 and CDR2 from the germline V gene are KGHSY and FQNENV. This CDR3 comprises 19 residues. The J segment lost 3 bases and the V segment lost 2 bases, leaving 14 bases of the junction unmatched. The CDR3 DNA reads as TGTGCCAGCAGCCAACTGTCCAGGACTAGCGGTGGGGGTACAGATACGCAGTATTTT. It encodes CASSQLSRTSGGGTDTQYF.

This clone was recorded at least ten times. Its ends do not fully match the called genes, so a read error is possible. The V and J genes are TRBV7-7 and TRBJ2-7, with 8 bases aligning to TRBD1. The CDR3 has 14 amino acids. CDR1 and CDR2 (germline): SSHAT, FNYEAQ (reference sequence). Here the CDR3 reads CASSIGQGFYEQYF. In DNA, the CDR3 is TGTGCTAGCAGCATTGGACAGGGATTCTACGAGCAGTACTTC.

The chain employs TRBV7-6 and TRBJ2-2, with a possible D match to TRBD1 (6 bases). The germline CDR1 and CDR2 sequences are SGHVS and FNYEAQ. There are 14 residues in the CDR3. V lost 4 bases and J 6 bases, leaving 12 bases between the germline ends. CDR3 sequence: CASSSRQEPGELFF. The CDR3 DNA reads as TGTGCCAGCAGCTCCCGACAGGAACCCGGGGAGCTGTTTTTT.

In DNA form, the CDR3 reads TGTGCCAGCAGTGTATTAGGGCCCCCAGATGAGGAGCAGTACTTC. This translates into CASSVLGPPDEEQYF. This chain uses TRBV2 with TRBJ2-7; unclear D gene. Looked up from germline, CDR1 is SNHLY and CDR2 is FYNNEI. The V end was cut by 4 bases, the J end by 7 bases, with 20 bases between. CDR3 size: 15 residues.

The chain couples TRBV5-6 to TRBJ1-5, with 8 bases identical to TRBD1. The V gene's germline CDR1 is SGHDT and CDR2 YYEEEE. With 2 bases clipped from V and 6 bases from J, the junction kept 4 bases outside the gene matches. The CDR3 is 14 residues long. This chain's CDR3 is CASSLRQGSQPQHF. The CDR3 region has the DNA TGTGCCAGCAGCTTAAGACAGGGGAGTCAGCCCCAGCATTTT.

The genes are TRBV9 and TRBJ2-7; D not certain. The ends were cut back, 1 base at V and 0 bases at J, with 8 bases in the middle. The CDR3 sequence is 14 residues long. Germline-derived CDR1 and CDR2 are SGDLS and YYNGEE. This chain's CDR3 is CASSVLGTSYEQYF. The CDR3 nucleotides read TGTGCCAGCAGCGTATTGGGTACCTCCTACGAGCAGTACTTC.